A single sample gave rise to the 30 T cell receptor beta chains below, sequenced in a study of shared clonotypes between healthy human individuals. Here immunoSEQ multiplex PCR was the method, and the copy in TCRdb shows in-frame clones only, minus some. Of 1,500,000 or so clones in the sample, roughly 98.5% were seen once. Material for sequencing was naive CD4+ T cells sorted from blood. Subset meaning: CD45RA+ positively selected. The receptors shown here come from a man aged 25 to 40 in good health.

The J gene is TRBJ2-7, the V gene TRBV7-9, with TRBD1 matching 7 bases. CDR1 is SEHNR and CDR2 is FQNEAQ in the germline V gene (reference sequence). The junction had 16 bases not matched to a gene; V was cut back by 5 bases and J by 9 bases. The CDR3 length is 15 residues. CDR3 residues: CASSRTGTDNLRQYF. DNA for the CDR3: TGTGCCAGCAGCAGAACCGGGACAGACAACCTCCGGCAGTACTTC.

The CDR3 DNA reads TGCGCCAGCAGCTTAATAGGGCAGAATGAAAAACTGTTTTTT. Its protein is CASSLIGQNEKLFF. The chain carries TRBV5-1 and TRBJ1-4; D gene unclear. Germline V gene sequence: CDR1 SGHRS, CDR2 YFSETQ. The CDR3 is 14 residues long. Trimming took 2 bases from V and 5 from J, leaving 10 bases between them.

The V gene is TRBV7-9, the J gene TRBJ2-1, with D tentatively TRBD2 (5 bases). Germline CDR1 is SEHNR and CDR2 is FQNEAQ (reference sequence). Trimming removed 2 bases at V and 10 bases at J, with 15 bases between. This CDR3 contains 14 residues. The CDR3 spells CASSLRTPAGEQFF. The CDR3 DNA follows: TGTGCCAGCAGCTTAAGGACTCCTGCGGGCGAGCAGTTCTTC.

The V and J genes are TRBV5-1 and TRBJ2-7; 7 bases agree with TRBD1. The trim removed 4 bases at V and 0 bases at J, leaving 7 bases unmatched. Looked up from germline, CDR1 is SGHRS and CDR2 is YFSETQ. This CDR3 is built from 15 residues. CDR3 DNA: TGCGCCAGCAGCACCTCCGGGACAGCCTCCTACGAGCAGTACTTC. Its protein is CASSTSGTASYEQYF.

The chain uses TRBV9 and TRBJ2-2, with 10 positions matching TRBD2. V was clipped by 0 bases and J by 2 bases; unmatched bases: 10. The CDR3 sequence is 19 residues long. Germline CDR1 reads SGDLS; CDR2 reads YYNGEE. CDR3 nucleotides: TGTGCCAGCAGCGTAGATGGATCTAGCGGGAGTATAAACACCGGGGAGCTGTTTTTT. This gives the protein CASSVDGSSGSINTGELFF.

V and J are TRBV7-2 and TRBJ2-7; 9 bases are a match to TRBD1. The J segment lost 3 bases and the V segment lost 4 bases, leaving 13 bases of the junction unmatched. The V gene's germline CDR1 is SGHTA and CDR2 FQGNSA. This CDR3 has 17 amino acids. CDR3 DNA sequence: TGTGCCAGCAGCTCCCACGGAACAGGGGGCAGCAGCTACGAGCAGTACTTC. It codes for CASSSHGTGGSSYEQYF.

Details on this clone: Other nucleotide sequences in the sample specify the same CDR3. The J gene is TRBJ2-1, the V gene TRBV18; 13 bases line up with TRBD2. Per the germline V gene, CDR1 is KGHSH and CDR2 is LQKENI. The junction had 3 bases not matched to a gene; V was cut back by 3 bases and J by 7 bases. This CDR3 is built from 15 residues. CDR3 sequence reads: CASSPGLAGRNEQFF. DNA of the CDR3: TGTGCCAGCTCACCGGGACTAGCGGGACGGAATGAGCAGTTCTTC.

This chain connects TRBV5-1 to TRBJ2-1, with TRBD2 matching over 11 bases. Germline assignment: CDR1 SGHRS and CDR2 YFSETQ. The CDR3 totals 15 residues. V trimming: 1 base; J trimming: 8 bases; junction bases outside the gene matches: 5. The CDR3 loop reads CASSLTSGRRDEQFF. The DNA of the CDR3 is TGCGCCAGCAGCTTGACTAGCGGGAGAAGGGATGAGCAGTTCTTC.

This clone has only one observation. The chain joins TRBV7-7 to TRBJ2-5; D is undetermined. Germline values: CDR1 SSHAT, CDR2 FNYEAQ (reference sequence). The ends were cut back, 5 bases at V and 4 bases at J, with 11 bases in the middle. The length of the CDR3 is 13 residues. CDR3 in amino acids: CASSPRMGETQYF. As DNA, the CDR3 is TGTGCCAGCAGCCCCCGCATGGGAGAGACCCAGTACTTC.

V and J are TRBV6-1 and TRBJ1-5; D remains ambiguous. Germline V CDR1 and CDR2: MNHNS, SASEGT. V was clipped by 4 bases and J by 1 base, with 11 bases between them. CDR3 size: 15 residues. CDR3 in amino acids: CASSVSTGSNQPQHF. CDR3 coding DNA: TGTGCCAGCAGTGTTTCTACGGGGAGCAATCAGCCCCAGCATTTT.

As DNA, the CDR3 is TGTGCCAGCAGCGAGACAGGAGACAATCAGCCCCAGCATTTT. This gives the protein CASSETGDNQPQHF. The chain is built from TRBV7-9 and TRBJ1-5, with a tentative D call TRBD1 (6 bases). The germline V gene has CDR1 SEHNR and CDR2 FQNEAQ (reference sequence). CDR3 length equals 14 residues. V was cut by 5 bases and J by 3 bases, with 11 bases left in between.

This rearrangement joins TRBV29-1 to TRBJ2-7; D might be TRBD1 (6 bases). V was clipped by 2 bases and J by 7 bases, with 18 bases between them. Per germline, CDR1 SQVTM and CDR2 ANQGSEA. This CDR3 has 14 residues. CDR3 residues: CSVETVQGQSEQYF. The CDR3 nucleotides are TGCAGCGTTGAAACCGTCCAGGGGCAAAGTGAGCAGTACTTC.

The chain is built from TRBV10-3 and TRBJ1-1; D remains unclear. Germline loops: CDR1 ENHRY, CDR2 SYGVKD. Trimming pared 0 bases from V and 8 bases from J, leaving 10 bases between. The CDR3 consists of 13 residues. The DNA of the CDR3 is TGTGCCATCAGTGAGTCGGAGGGCAGGGAAGCTTTCTTT. Its translation is CAISESEGREAFF.

The chain couples TRBV7-2 to TRBJ2-3; tentatively, D is TRBD2 (6 bases). Germline CDR1 is SGHTA and CDR2 is FQGNSA. With 6 bases removed from V and 1 base from J, the gap between germline ends came to 14 bases. The CDR3 loop spans 15 amino acids. CDR3 residues: CASRRRAGGTDTQYF. Here the CDR3 DNA reads TGTGCCAGCAGAAGGAGGGCCGGGGGCACAGATACGCAGTATTTT.

J is TRBJ1-2 and V is TRBV6-5, with a possible D match to TRBD1 (5 bases). The CDR3 sequence is 14 residues long. CDR1 is MNHEY and CDR2 is SVGAGI in the germline V gene. V was cut by 10 bases and J by 4 bases, with 19 bases left in between. CDR3 nucleotides: TGTGCCACTATCCCCCCGGGGGGATCCTATGGCTACACCTTC. Translation gives CATIPPGGSYGYTF.

The rearrangement links TRBV28 to TRBJ2-3, with 9 nucleotides matching TRBD1. Germline assignment: CDR1 MDHEN and CDR2 SYDVKM. J was trimmed by 4 bases and V by 1 base; bases with no gene match: 3. The CDR3 has 15 amino acids. The DNA for the CDR3 is TGTGCCAGCAGTTTATTAGGGACAGGGTCAGATACGCAGTATTTT. Protein: CASSLLGTGSDTQYF.

The chain carries TRBV5-1 and TRBJ2-5; D may be TRBD1 (5 bases). Germline values: CDR1 SGHRS, CDR2 YFSETQ. Trimming removed 1 base from V and 2 bases from J, with 9 bases in between. This CDR3 has 14 residues. This chain's CDR3 is CASSLMAGQETQYF. CDR3 sequence (DNA): TGCGCCAGCAGCTTGATGGCAGGGCAAGAGACCCAGTACTTC.

V is TRBV19 and J is TRBJ1-5; no clear D gene. V was pared by 5 bases and J by 0 bases, with 11 bases between. This CDR3 region has 15 residues. Germline CDR1 LNHDA, CDR2 SQIVND (reference sequence). CDR3 nucleotide sequence: TGTGCCAGTAGTTGGGAGTTCTATAGCAATCAGCCCCAGCATTTT. The encoded protein is CASSWEFYSNQPQHF.

The table lists this clone with a count of one. The V gene is TRBV5-1, the J gene TRBJ1-2, with D unclear. This CDR3 comprises 14 residues. Trimming cost V 0 bases and J 6 bases, with 12 bases left between them. Germline CDR1 and CDR2: SGHRS and YFSETQ. Here the CDR3 DNA reads TGCGCCAGCAGCTTGGTTGGGGTAGGTGATGGCTACACCTTC. Encoded protein: CASSLVGVGDGYTF.

This clone has just one count. J is TRBJ1-5 and V is TRBV18; TRBD1 agrees at 7 bases. This CDR3 contains 16 residues. Germline lookup yields CDR1 KGHSH and CDR2 LQKENI. Losses at the gene ends were 6 bases for V and 11 bases for J; bases not matched to a gene: 19. DNA of the CDR3: TGTGCCAGCTCGCTAGACCGGGACAGCTCATCACGGGCCCAGCATTTT. Its protein is CASSLDRDSSSRAQHF.

The gene calls are TRBV18 and TRBJ2-6; D unresolved. V was clipped by 3 bases and J by 4 bases, with 10 bases between them. The germline V gene has CDR1 KGHSH and CDR2 LQKENI. The CDR3 is 15 amino acids. The CDR3 coding sequence is TGTGCCAGCTCACCGTCAGTAAACGGGGCCAACGTCCTGACTTTC. Amino acids: CASSPSVNGANVLTF.

The chain uses TRBV2 and TRBJ2-4, with D uncertain. Germline values: CDR1 SNHLY, CDR2 FYNNEI. CDR3 length: 16 amino acids. Trimming stripped 6 bases from V and 0 bases from J, with 15 bases between. CDR3 sequence (DNA): TGTGCCAGCAGACCCGACATTCTGCTAGCCAAAAACATTCAGTACTTC. Translation gives CASRPDILLAKNIQYF. Filled out from reference TRBV2 and TRBJ2-4, the complete variable domain reads EPEVTQTPSHQVTQMGQEVILRCVPISNHLYFYWYRQILGQKVEFLVSFYNNEISEKSEIFDDQFSVERPDGSNFTLKIRSTKLEDSAMYFCASRPDILLAKNIQYFGAGTRLSVL.

The DNA for the CDR3 is TGCAGCGCCAGTTCTGTGTGGGAGCAGTACTTC. It yields the protein CSASSVWEQYF. V usage is TRBV29-1 and J usage is TRBJ2-7; D is unclear. This CDR3 is 11 amino acids long. The germline V gene has CDR1 SQVTM and CDR2 ANQGSEA. Deletions cut 7 bases from V and 7 bases from J, with 14 bases between.

The chain uses TRBV28 and TRBJ2-7; D is unclear. This CDR3 region has 12 residues. Germline CDR1 reads MDHEN; CDR2 reads SYDVKM. Trimming took off 3 bases at V and 2 bases at J, with 5 bases between the two ends. The CDR3 here is CASSFPAYEQYF. In DNA form, the CDR3 reads TGTGCCAGCAGTTTCCCGGCCTACGAGCAGTACTTC.

This chain joins TRBV5-1 and TRBJ2-1; no definite D call. Germline V gene data show CDR1 as SGHRS and CDR2 as YFSETQ. V gave up 3 bases and J gave up 5 bases, with 12 bases separating them. The CDR3 sequence is 14 residues long. The CDR3 reads CASSSGINDNEQFF. CDR3 sequence (DNA): TGCGCCAGCAGCTCCGGTATCAACGACAATGAGCAGTTCTTC.

The DNA for the CDR3 is TGTGCCAGCAAAATCCTAGCGAACATTGATAATACGCAGTATTTT. Protein product: CASKILANIDNTQYF. The V gene is TRBV2, the J gene TRBJ2-3; maybe TRBD2 (6 bases). V shed 7 bases and J shed 7 bases, with 21 bases lying between them. This CDR3 contains 15 residues. Per the germline V gene, CDR1 is SNHLY and CDR2 is FYNNEI.

V gene TRBV29-1 combines with J gene TRBJ1-2, with D uncertain. This CDR3 spans 15 amino acids. V was trimmed by 0 bases and J by 0 bases, leaving 11 bases between them. The germline gives CDR1 SQVTM, CDR2 ANQGSEA. The CDR3 DNA sequence: TGCAGCGTTGAAGACCCATGGAACCCTAACTATGGCTACACCTTC. This translates into CSVEDPWNPNYGYTF. Filled out from reference TRBV29-1 and TRBJ1-2, the complete variable domain reads SAVISQKPSRDICQRGTSLTIQCQVDSQVTMMFWYRQQPGQSLTLIATANQGSEATYESGFVIDKFPISRPNLTFSTLTVSNMSPEDSSIYLCSVEDPWNPNYGYTFGSGTRLTVV.

The chain employs TRBV6-5 and TRBJ2-7; 7 bases line up with TRBD2. V lost 4 bases to trimming and J lost 5 bases; unmatched junction nucleotides: 14. Germline-derived CDR1 and CDR2 are MNHEY and SVGAGI. The CDR3 is made up of 16 amino acids. The CDR3 sequence: CASSFRTSASGNEQYF. CDR3 bases: TGTGCCAGCAGTTTCCGCACTAGCGCCTCTGGGAACGAGCAGTACTTC.

This clone appeared a single time. The V call is TRBV7-2, the J call TRBJ1-2; D remains ambiguous. From germline, CDR1 is SGHTA and CDR2 FQGNSA. The CDR3 covers 17 residues. Trimming removed 1 base at V and 4 bases at J, with 19 bases between. The CDR3 spells CASSLGAVIMRGYGYTF. The CDR3 DNA reads TGTGCCAGCAGCTTAGGGGCAGTAATAATGCGGGGCTATGGCTACACCTTC.

The V call is TRBV27, the J call TRBJ2-3; D gene ambiguous. Trimming took off 6 bases at V and 2 bases at J, with 9 bases between the two ends. Germline values: CDR1 MNHEY, CDR2 SMNVEV (reference sequence). The CDR3 is 13 residues long. CDR3 bases: TGTGCCAGCAGCCGAGTCGACACAGATACGCAGTATTTT. This translates into CASSRVDTDTQYF.